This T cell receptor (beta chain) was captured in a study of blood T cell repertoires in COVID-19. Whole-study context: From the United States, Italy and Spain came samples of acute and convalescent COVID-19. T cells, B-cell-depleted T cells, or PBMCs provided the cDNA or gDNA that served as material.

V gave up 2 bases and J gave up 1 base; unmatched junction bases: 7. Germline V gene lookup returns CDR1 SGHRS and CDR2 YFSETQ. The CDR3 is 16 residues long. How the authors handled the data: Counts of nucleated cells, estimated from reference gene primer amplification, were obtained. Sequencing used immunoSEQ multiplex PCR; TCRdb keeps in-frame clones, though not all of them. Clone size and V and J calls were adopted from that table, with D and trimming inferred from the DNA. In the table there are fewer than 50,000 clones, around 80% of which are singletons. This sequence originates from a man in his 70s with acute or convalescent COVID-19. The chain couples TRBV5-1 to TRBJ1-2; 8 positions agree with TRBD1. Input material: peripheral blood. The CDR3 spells CASSFNGQGFNYGYTF. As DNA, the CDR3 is TGCGCCAGCAGCTTCAACGGACAGGGATTTAACTATGGCTACACCTTC. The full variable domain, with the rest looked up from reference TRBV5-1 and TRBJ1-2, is KAGVTQTPRYLIKTRGQQVTLSCSPISGHRSVSWYQQTPGQGLQFLFEYFSETQRNKGNFPGRFSGRQFSNSRSEMNVSTLELGDSALYLCASSFNGQGFNYGYTFGSGTRLTVV.